The 13 T cell receptor beta chains presented below share a single source sample, sequenced in a study of shared clonotypes between healthy human individuals. Some clones are missing from TCRdb's copy, which holds only in-frame ones; the method was immunoSEQ multiplex PCR. This sample carries almost 700,000 clones, around 92% of them seen once, and the ten largest clones take about 24%. Terminally differentiated effector memory CD45RA+ cells were excluded from the naive CD8 cells, which were CD45RO-negative and positively selected for CCR7. The sequencing input was naive CD8+ T cells sorted from blood. Receptor source: a man aged 25 to 45 in good health.

J is TRBJ2-1 and V is TRBV27, with D hard to call. The CDR3 extends over 15 amino acids. Trimming removed 3 bases from V and 0 bases from J, with 9 bases in between. Germline assignment: CDR1 MNHEY and CDR2 SMNVEV (reference sequence). The CDR3 DNA is TGTGCCAGCAGTTTTTACGCCGACTCCTACAATGAGCAGTTCTTC. As protein: CASSFYADSYNEQFF.

The V and J genes are TRBV6-1 and TRBJ2-7; TRBD2 agrees at 11 bases. Germline assignment: CDR1 MNHNS and CDR2 SASEGT. V shed 4 bases and J 6 bases; nucleotides not matched to a gene: 8. The CDR3 sequence is 15 residues long. CDR3 sequence: CASSGGSGRALEQYF. CDR3 nucleotide sequence: TGTGCCAGCAGTGGGGGTAGCGGGAGGGCCCTCGAGCAGTACTTC.

In regard to this clone: A far larger clone is a single base away, which makes a read error likely. This chain connects TRBV4-3 to TRBJ2-1; TRBD2 aligns across 8 bases. Germline V CDR1 and CDR2: LGHNA, YSLEER. The CDR3 runs 19 residues. CDR3 amino acids: CASSQDRGDSGSSYNGQFF. Here the CDR3 DNA reads TGCGCCAGCAGCCAAGATCGAGGAGACAGCGGGAGCTCCTACAATGGGCAGTTCTTC.

The V gene is TRBV5-5, the J gene TRBJ2-2, with no clear D. This CDR3 region has 16 residues. Germline V CDR1 and CDR2: SGHKS, YYEKEE (reference sequence). With 7 bases removed from V and 0 bases from J, the gap between germline ends came to 16 bases. The CDR3 nucleotides read TGTGCCAGCTTACTCAACCTGGCAGCGAACACCGGGGAGCTGTTTTTT. Translating it yields CASLLNLAANTGELFF.

A word on this clone: The same CDR3 arises from other DNA sequences in this sample as well. The chain couples TRBV11-2 to TRBJ2-1; D not certain. This CDR3 has 11 amino acids. With 1 base removed from V and 9 bases from J, the gap between germline ends came to 4 bases. The germline gives CDR1 SGHAT, CDR2 FQNNGV. The CDR3 sequence is CASSLGGEQFF. The CDR3 DNA follows: TGTGCCAGCAGCTTAGGAGGTGAGCAGTTCTTC.

The chain recombines TRBV19 with TRBJ2-1; D not certain. Between the trimmed V and J ends, which lost 4 bases and 3 bases, there was a span of 13 bases. The germline V gene encodes CDR1 LNHDA and CDR2 SQIVND (reference sequence). The length of the CDR3 is 15 residues. The CDR3: CASSNPRAGYNEQFF. Here the CDR3 DNA reads TGTGCCAGTAGTAATCCTCGGGCAGGCTACAATGAGCAGTTCTTC.

V is TRBV29-1 and J is TRBJ1-1; D remains ambiguous. The CDR3 is made up of 13 amino acids. Germline assignment: CDR1 SQVTM and CDR2 ANQGSEA. Trimming removed 1 base from V and 6 bases from J, with 12 bases in between. The CDR3 DNA sequence: TGCAGCGTTGAAGCGGTGGGTCGGGCTGAAGCTTTCTTT. This sequence encodes CSVEAVGRAEAFF. The variable domain in full, completed from reference TRBV29-1 and TRBJ1-1, reads SAVISQKPSRDICQRGTSLTIQCQVDSQVTMMFWYRQQPGQSLTLIATANQGSEATYESGFVIDKFPISRPNLTFSTLTVSNMSPEDSSIYLCSVEAVGRAEAFFGQGTRLTVV.

CDR3 DNA: TGTGCCAGCAGTTACTCGATCACAGGAAGCTCCTACGAGCAGTACTTC. Protein product: CASSYSITGSSYEQYF. The V and J genes are TRBV6-5 and TRBJ2-7; weak D call: TRBD1 (5 bases). V dropped 0 bases and J dropped 0 bases, with 12 bases sitting between them. Germline V gene lookup returns CDR1 MNHEY and CDR2 SVGAGI. This CDR3 is 16 amino acids long.

This clone was picked up a small number of times. The chain is built from TRBV5-6 and TRBJ1-5, with 11 bases fitting TRBD1. The CDR3 covers 14 residues. Unmatched junction bases numbered 1, after V lost 3 bases and J lost 5 bases. Germline V gene lookup returns CDR1 SGHDT and CDR2 YYEEEE. The CDR3 DNA sequence: TGTGCCAGCAGCTCGGGACAGGGGGATCAGCCCCAGCATTTT. It translates to CASSSGQGDQPQHF.

The chain recombines TRBV6-1 with TRBJ2-1; D unclear. Germline CDR1 reads MNHNS; CDR2 reads SASEGT. Trimming took off 5 bases at V and 0 bases at J, with 5 bases between the two ends. The CDR3 contains 13 residues. This CDR3 reads CASSPHSYNEQFF. The CDR3 bases are TGTGCCAGCAGTCCCCACTCCTACAATGAGCAGTTCTTC.

The rearrangement links TRBV7-9 to TRBJ2-7; 7 nucleotides align to TRBD2. Germline CDR1 SEHNR, CDR2 FQNEAQ (reference sequence). CDR3 size: 16 residues. J was trimmed by 4 bases and V by 4 bases; bases with no gene match: 13. CDR3: CASSSTSIREVYEQYF. Written as DNA, the CDR3 is TGTGCCAGCAGCTCGACCTCGATTCGGGAGGTTTACGAGCAGTACTTC. The full variable domain, its missing parts supplied by reference TRBV7-9 and TRBJ2-7, is DTGVSQNPRHKITKRGQNVTFRCDPISEHNRLYWYRQTLGQGPEFLTYFQNEAQLEKSRLLSDRFSAERPKGSFSTLEIQRTEQGDSAMYLCASSSTSIREVYEQYFGPGTRLTVT.

This chain uses TRBV11-2 with TRBJ2-1; 11 nucleotides line up with TRBD2. Germline-derived CDR1 and CDR2 are SGHAT and FQNNGV. CDR3 size: 16 residues. The junction had 10 bases not matched to a gene; V was cut back by 5 bases and J by 7 bases. CDR3 in DNA: TGTGCCAGCAGCATAATGACTAGCGGGACCCGAAATGAGCAGTTCTTC. Translating it yields CASSIMTSGTRNEQFF.

Note on this clone: At the DNA level, this CDR3 is encoded by other sequences in the same sample as well. The chain links TRBV5-1 to TRBJ1-1; D ambiguous. CDR3 length: 14 residues. The ends were cut back, 0 bases at V and 1 base at J, with 7 bases in the middle. The V gene's germline CDR1 is SGHRS and CDR2 YFSETQ. The CDR3 sequence: CASSLAGGNTEAFF. The CDR3 DNA follows: TGCGCCAGCAGCTTGGCCGGCGGGAACACTGAAGCTTTCTTT. The entire variable domain, with the rest obtained from reference TRBV5-1 and TRBJ1-1, is as follows: KAGVTQTPRYLIKTRGQQVTLSCSPISGHRSVSWYQQTPGQGLQFLFEYFSETQRNKGNFPGRFSGRQFSNSRSEMNVSTLELGDSALYLCASSLAGGNTEAFFGQGTRLTVV.